This is a list of T cell receptor beta chains from one sample in a study of T cell responses to AZD1222 COVID-19 vaccine. Method: immunoSEQ multiplex PCR; TCRdb's copy keeps in-frame clones and lacks some. The sample has 160,000 or so clones, approximately 90% seen once; the top ten hold less than 1.6%. The specimen was peripheral blood, collected 28 days after the second AZD1222 dose. These receptors came from an adult who received the AZD1222 COVID-19 vaccine. Both conserved end residues are part of each CDR3.

v_gene,CDR3aa
TRBV3-1/TRBV3-2,CASSQGDNQPQHF
TRBV4-2,CASSQEWQGGNQPQHF
TRBV18,CASSPTGFYNEQFF
TRBV6-5,CASSFRTGAEQYF
TRBV30,CAFNQQGGYSNQPQHF
TRBV7-6,CASSVTSGGYTYNEQFF
TRBV30,CAWSKGLAGETQYF
TRBV15,CATKLAKVGEQYF
TRBV5-6,CASSGIQPIGQYF
TRBV11-2,CASSSRTSGSSYEQYF
TRBV19,CASSPIALSYEQYF
TRBV6-1,CASSESGGPYEQYF
TRBV12-3/TRBV12-4,CASSLGPGPAFF
TRBV4-2,CASSQDYTGELFF
TRBV28,CASSLSGTGDLYEQYF
TRBV4-2,CASSQTGPGEDYGYTF
TRBV18,CASSLTHRQGNSPLHF
TRBV27,CASSLQRGRPNEQFF
TRBV21-1,CAGRERTEAFF
TRBV6-5,CASTATGWTGEQFF
TRBV4-1,CASSQEMGQLNTEAFF
TRBV28,CASRQRQLSEKLFF
TRBV7-9,CASSSFGGSSYNEQFF
TRBV14,CASSRGIAKNIQYF
TRBV7-3,CASSFLKETQYF
TRBV27,CARSFGAGGVYEQYF
TRBV6-5,CASSPGTGWSAGYTF
TRBV11-2,CASSLVPSGDNTGELFF
TRBV7-2,CASSSGPTGAYGYTF
TRBV30,CAWSPPHSGYTF
TRBV5-1,CASSLGGNGLTEAFF
TRBV27,CASSLTVTGELFF
TRBV18,CASSPGSFTGELFF
TRBV28,CASRMGGASGNTIYF
TRBV28,CASSLGGWQPQHF
TRBV10-1,CASSESIGGPNTEAFF
TRBV6-1,CASSEAEVRLPRNSPLHF
TRBV7-9,CASSSIDTQYF
TRBV3-1/TRBV3-2,CASSRIAQLGGYTF
TRBV3-1/TRBV3-2,CASSQAGQGVSGNTIYF
TRBV2,CASSGAGHGYTF
TRBV19,CASSIGGSMNTEAFF
TRBV27,CASSNINRGNTEAFF
TRBV27,CATRGLGNQPQHF
TRBV21-1,CASSPLPSGRAGYGYTF
TRBV7-8,CASSRELTGNTIYF
TRBV5-1,CASSFETLMRGTPGEKLFF